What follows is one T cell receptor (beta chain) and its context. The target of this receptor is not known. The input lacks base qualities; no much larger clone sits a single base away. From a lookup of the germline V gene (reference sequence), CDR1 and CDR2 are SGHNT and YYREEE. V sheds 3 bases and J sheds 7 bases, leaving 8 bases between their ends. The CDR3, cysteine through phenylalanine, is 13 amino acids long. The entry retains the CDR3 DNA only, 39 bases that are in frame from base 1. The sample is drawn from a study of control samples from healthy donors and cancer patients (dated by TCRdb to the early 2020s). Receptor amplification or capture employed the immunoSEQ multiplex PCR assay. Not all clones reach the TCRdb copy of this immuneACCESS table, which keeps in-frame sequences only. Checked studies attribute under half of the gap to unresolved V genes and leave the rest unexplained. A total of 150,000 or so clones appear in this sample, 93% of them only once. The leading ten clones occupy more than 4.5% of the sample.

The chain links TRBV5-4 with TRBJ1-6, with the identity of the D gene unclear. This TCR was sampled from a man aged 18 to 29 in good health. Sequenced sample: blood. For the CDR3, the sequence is CASSSEGNSPLHF. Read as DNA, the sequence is TGTGCCAGCAGCTCCGAAGGCAATTCACCCCTCCACTTT.